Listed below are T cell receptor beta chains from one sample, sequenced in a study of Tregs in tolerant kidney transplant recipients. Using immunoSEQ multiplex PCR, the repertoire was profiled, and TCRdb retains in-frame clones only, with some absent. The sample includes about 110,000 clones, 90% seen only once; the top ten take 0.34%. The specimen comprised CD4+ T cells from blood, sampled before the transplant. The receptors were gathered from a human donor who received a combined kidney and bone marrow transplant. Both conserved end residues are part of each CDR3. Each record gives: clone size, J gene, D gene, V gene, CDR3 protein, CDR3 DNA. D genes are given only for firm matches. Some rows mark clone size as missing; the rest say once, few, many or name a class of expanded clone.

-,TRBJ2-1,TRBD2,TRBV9,CASSSGLAGVLSYNEQFF,TGTGCCAGCAGCTCAGGACTAGCGGGAGTCTTGTCCTACAATGAGCAGTTCTTC
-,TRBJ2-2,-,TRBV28,CATQKGGTGELFF,TGTGCCACCCAGAAAGGCGGCACCGGGGAGCTGTTTTTT
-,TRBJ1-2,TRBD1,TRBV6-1,CASSELQGPYGYTF,TGTGCCAGCAGTGAATTACAGGGGCCCTATGGCTACACCTTC
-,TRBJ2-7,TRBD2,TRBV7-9,CASSLAIPGLAAYEQYF,TGTGCCAGCAGCTTAGCTATTCCGGGACTAGCGGCCTACGAGCAGTACTTC
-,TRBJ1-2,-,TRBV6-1,CASNKVRPDYGYTF,TGTGCCAGCAATAAGGTCAGGCCAGACTATGGCTACACCTTC
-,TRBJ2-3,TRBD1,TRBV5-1,CASSADRVGTDTQYF,TGCGCCAGCAGCGCGGACAGGGTGGGCACAGATACGCAGTATTTT
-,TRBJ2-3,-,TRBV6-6,CASSLDRAQYF,TGTGCCAGCAGTCTAGATCGGGCGCAGTATTTT
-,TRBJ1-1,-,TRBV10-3,CAIGRRRGQNTEAFF,TGTGCCATCGGACGTCGTCGGGGTCAGAACACTGAAGCTTTCTTT
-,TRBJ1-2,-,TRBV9,CASSVDGGRGYTF,TGTGCCAGCAGCGTAGATGGAGGTCGTGGCTACACCTTC
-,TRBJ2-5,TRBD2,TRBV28,CASSPSGRARETQYF,TGTGCCAGCAGTCCGAGCGGGAGGGCCCGGGAGACCCAGTACTTC
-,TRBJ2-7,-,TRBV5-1,CASSLSVPSYEQYF,TGCGCCAGCAGCTTATCGGTTCCCTCCTACGAGCAGTACTTC
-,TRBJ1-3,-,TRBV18,CASSPLHRTPSGNTIYF,TGTGCCAGCTCACCCTTACACCGTACCCCCTCTGGAAACACCATATATTTT
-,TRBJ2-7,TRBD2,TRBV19,CASSSGYRSGRPYEQYF,TGTGCCAGTAGTAGTGGTTATCGCAGCGGGAGGCCCTACGAGCAGTACTTC
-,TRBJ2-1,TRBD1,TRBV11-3,CASSSDRDAYNEQFF,TGTGCCAGCAGCTCCGACAGGGATGCCTACAATGAGCAGTTCTTC
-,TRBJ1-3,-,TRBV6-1,CASSPSQRGNTIYF,TGTGCCAGCAGCCCATCGCAACGGGGAAACACCATATATTTT
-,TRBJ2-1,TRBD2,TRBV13,CASSLGLAGVGEQFF,TGTGCCAGCAGCTTAGGGCTAGCGGGAGTCGGTGAGCAGTTCTTC
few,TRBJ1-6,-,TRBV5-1,CASSLVAGTNSPLHF,TGCGCCAGCAGCTTGGTGGCGGGGACTAATTCACCCCTCCACTTT
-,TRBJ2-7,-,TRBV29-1,CSAADSQPYEQYF,TGCAGCGCCGCGGACAGCCAGCCCTACGAGCAGTACTTC
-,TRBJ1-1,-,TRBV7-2,CASSPMEVTEAFF,TGTGCCAGCAGCCCTATGGAGGTAACTGAAGCTTTCTTT
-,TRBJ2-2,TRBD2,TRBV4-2,CASSQDNSGGAGTGELFF,TGTGCCAGCAGCCAAGATAATAGCGGGGGGGCCGGCACCGGGGAGCTGTTTTTT
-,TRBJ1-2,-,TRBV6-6,CASSPGGGAYGYTF,TGTGCCAGCAGCCCCGGGGGGGGCGCCTATGGCTACACCTTC
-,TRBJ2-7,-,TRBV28,CASSPRDFKAPYEQYF,TGTGCCAGCAGCCCGCGGGACTTCAAAGCCCCCTACGAGCAGTACTTC
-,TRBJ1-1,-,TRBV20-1,CSAPGTEAFF,TGCAGTGCCCCGGGCACTGAAGCTTTCTTT
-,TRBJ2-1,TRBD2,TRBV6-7,CASSLSGGGRDEQFF,TGTGCCAGCAGCCTTAGCGGGGGAGGGCGCGATGAGCAGTTCTTC
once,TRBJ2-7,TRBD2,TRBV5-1,CASSFGLAGAPRAEQYF,TGCGCCAGCAGCTTTGGGCTAGCGGGGGCGCCTAGGGCCGAGCAGTACTTC
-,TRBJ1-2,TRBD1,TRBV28,CASSFLGQNYGYTF,TGTGCCAGCAGTTTCTTGGGACAGAACTATGGCTACACCTTC
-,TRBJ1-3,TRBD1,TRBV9,CASSANAGQGSGNTIYF,TGTGCCAGCAGCGCGAATGCGGGACAGGGTTCTGGAAACACCATATATTTT
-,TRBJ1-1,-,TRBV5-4,CASSFGEVLVGAFF,TGTGCCAGCAGTTTTGGTGAGGTTCTGGTGGGTGCTTTCTTT
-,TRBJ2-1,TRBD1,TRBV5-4,CASSQDRGSYNEQFF,TGTGCCAGCAGCCAGGACAGGGGATCCTACAATGAGCAGTTCTTC
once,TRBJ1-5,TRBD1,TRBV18,CASSPGTGEWQPQHF,TGTGCCAGCTCACCCGGGACAGGGGAATGGCAGCCCCAGCATTTT
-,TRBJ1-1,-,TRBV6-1,CASRAGSNTEAFF,TGTGCCAGCAGGGCGGGGTCGAACACTGAAGCTTTCTTT
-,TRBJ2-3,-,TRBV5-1,CASSLAQSTDTQYF,TGCGCCAGCAGCTTGGCTCAGAGCACAGATACGCAGTATTTT
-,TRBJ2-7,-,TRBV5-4,CASSLSPSGGYEQYF,TGTGCCAGCAGCTTATCCCCCAGCGGCGGTTACGAGCAGTACTTC
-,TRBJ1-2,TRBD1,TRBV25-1,CASSESRQGREGGYTF,TGTGCCAGCAGTGAATCCCGACAGGGCCGGGAGGGGGGCTACACCTTC